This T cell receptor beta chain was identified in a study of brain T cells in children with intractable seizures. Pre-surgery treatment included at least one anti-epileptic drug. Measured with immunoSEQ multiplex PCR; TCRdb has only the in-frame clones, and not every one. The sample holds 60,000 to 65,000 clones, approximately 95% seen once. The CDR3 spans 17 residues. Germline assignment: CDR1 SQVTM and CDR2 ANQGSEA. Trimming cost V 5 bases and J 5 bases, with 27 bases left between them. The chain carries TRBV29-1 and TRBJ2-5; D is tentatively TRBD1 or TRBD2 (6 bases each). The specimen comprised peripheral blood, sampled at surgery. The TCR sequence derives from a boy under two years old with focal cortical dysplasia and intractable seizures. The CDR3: CSVMFFGSSGAGETQYF. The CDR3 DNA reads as TGCAGCGTTATGTTTTTCGGATCCTCAGGGGCGGGGGAGACCCAGTACTTC. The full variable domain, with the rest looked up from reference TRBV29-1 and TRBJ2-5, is SAVISQKPSRDICQRGTSLTIQCQVDSQVTMMFWYRQQPGQSLTLIATANQGSEATYESGFVIDKFPISRPNLTFSTLTVSNMSPEDSSIYLCSVMFFGSSGAGETQYFGPGTRLLVL.